What follows is one T cell receptor beta chain and its context. The target antigen is unknown. These data originate in a study of T cell clusters in autoimmune cytopenias. Study summary: TRB sequencing had a median approximately 53,000 reads and 2,000 to 2,500 distinct clonotypes per sample.

TRB rearrangements were amplified by touch-down multiplex PCR with mixed TRB-A/B primers. From the multiplex PCR reads, TCRdb lists one entry per CDR3 protein and no DNA. Found here are 4,100 or so distinct CDR3 sequences; the top ten clones hold over 12%. Roughly 38,000 genome equivalents of blood DNA were amplified for TRB. Overall study results and limits: TRB repertoire shifts in secondary cytopenia and chronic lymphocytic leukemia mostly reflected lymphoma, not autoimmunity. No cluster-lack signature appeared between secondary cytopenia and chronic lymphocytic leukemia patients, apparently due to lymphoma masking. Primary autoimmune cytopenia patients appeared to lack physiological T cell clusters present in healthy donors.

Germline V CDR1 and CDR2: LGHNA, YSLEER. This CDR3 spans 15 amino acids. V and J are TRBV4-3 and TRBJ2-7; lacking DNA, the TRBD1 call made by TCRdb goes unchecked. This clonotype was sampled from a human donor with an autoimmune cytopenia or autoimmune hepatitis (not recorded which). Sequencing used peripheral blood. The CDR3: CASSQDRRVSYEQYF.